This TCR beta chain was profiled in a study of cytomegalovirus exposure and HLA in healthy donors. Findings and caveats of the study: Both high specificity and high sensitivity reportedly marked the classifier's diagnosis of cytomegalovirus status. TCR beta V- and J-gene trimming was later associated with a missense DCLRE1C variant.

V lost 2 bases to trimming and J lost 3 bases, with 7 bases between them. The CDR3 has 13 residues. The germline V gene encodes CDR1 KGHSH and CDR2 LQKENI. A note on this clone: The antigen is undetermined.

Primers included in the PCR were 60 Vbeta and 13 Jbeta primers. The assay was immunoSEQ multiplex PCR, and TCRdb's table has in-frame clones only and misses some. This sample has roughly 120,000 clones; more than 80% occur once, and the top ten carry just over 2.5%. The sample comprised PBMCs. The TCR sequence derives from a man aged 30 to 45 in good health and CMV-seronegative. The J gene is TRBJ2-5, the V gene TRBV18, with D possibly being TRBD1 (6 bases). Written as DNA, the CDR3 is TGTGCCAGCTCACCAAACAGGGAAGAGACCCAGTACTTC. Its translation is CASSPNREETQYF.